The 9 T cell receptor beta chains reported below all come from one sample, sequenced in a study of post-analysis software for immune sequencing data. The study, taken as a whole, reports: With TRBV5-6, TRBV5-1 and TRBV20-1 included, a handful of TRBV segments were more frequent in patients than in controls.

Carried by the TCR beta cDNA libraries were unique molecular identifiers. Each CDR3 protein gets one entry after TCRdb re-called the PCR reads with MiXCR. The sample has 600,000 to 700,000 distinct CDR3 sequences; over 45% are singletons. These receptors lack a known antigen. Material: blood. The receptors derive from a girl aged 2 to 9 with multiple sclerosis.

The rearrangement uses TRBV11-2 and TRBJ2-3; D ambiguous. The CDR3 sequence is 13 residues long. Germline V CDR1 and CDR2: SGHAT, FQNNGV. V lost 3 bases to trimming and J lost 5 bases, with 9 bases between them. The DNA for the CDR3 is TGTGCCAGCAGCTTGGAGTGGGGAGATACGCAGTATTTT. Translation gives CASSLEWGDTQYF.

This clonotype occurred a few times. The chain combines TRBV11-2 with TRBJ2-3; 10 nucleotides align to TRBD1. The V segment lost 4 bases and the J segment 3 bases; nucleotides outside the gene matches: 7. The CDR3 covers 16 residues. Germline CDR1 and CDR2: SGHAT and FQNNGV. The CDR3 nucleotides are TGTGCCAGCAGCTCCCTACCGGGACAGGGGACAGATACGCAGTATTTT. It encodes CASSSLPGQGTDTQYF.

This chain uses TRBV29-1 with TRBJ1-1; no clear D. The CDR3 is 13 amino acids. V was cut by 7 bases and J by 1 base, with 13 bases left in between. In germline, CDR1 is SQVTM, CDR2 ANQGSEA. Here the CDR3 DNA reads TGCAGCGGTAGCCTACGGGGGAACACTGAAGCTTTCTTT. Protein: CSGSLRGNTEAFF.

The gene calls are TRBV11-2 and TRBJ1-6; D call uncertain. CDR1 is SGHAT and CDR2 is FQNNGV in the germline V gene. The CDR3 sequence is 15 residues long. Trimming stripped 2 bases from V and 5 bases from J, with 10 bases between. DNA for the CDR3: TGTGCCAGCAGCTTAAGGCCTGGGGATAATTCACCCCTCCACTTT. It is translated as CASSLRPGDNSPLHF.

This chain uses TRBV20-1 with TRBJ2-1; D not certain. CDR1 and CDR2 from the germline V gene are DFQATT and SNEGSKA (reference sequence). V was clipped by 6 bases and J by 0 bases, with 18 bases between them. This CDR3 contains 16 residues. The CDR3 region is CSAQPRSPTSYNEQFF. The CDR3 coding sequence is TGCAGTGCCCAACCCCGCAGTCCGACCTCCTACAATGAGCAGTTCTTC.

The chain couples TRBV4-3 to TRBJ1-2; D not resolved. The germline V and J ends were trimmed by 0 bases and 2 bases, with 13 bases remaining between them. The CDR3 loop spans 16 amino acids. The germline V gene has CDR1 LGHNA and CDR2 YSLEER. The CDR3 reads CASSQDTQLTNYGYTF. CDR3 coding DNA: TGCGCCAGCAGCCAAGATACCCAGCTTACAAACTATGGCTACACCTTC.

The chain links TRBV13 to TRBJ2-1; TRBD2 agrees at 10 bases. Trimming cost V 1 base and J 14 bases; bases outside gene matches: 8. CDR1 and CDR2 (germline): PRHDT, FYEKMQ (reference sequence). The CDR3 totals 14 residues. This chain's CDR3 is CASSLEASGSFEFF. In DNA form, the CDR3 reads TGTGCCAGCAGCTTAGAAGCTAGCGGGAGTTTCGAGTTCTTC.

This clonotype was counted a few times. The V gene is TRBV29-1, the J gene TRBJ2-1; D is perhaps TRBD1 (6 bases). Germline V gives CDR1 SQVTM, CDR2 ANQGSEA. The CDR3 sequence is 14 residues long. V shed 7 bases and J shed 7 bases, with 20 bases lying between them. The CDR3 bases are TGCAGCGCCCGAGGGGCAGGGGAGATTAATGAGCAGTTCTTC. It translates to CSARGAGEINEQFF.

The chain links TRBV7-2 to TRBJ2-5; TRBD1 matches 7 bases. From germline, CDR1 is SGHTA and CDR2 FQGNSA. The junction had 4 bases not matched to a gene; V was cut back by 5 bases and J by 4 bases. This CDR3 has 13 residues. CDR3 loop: CASSPHRGETQYF. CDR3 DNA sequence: TGTGCCAGCAGCCCCCACAGGGGAGAGACCCAGTACTTC.